This entry is about one T cell receptor beta chain. No antigen is known for it. TCRdb called the RT-PCR reads again in MiXCR, with one record for every CDR3 protein. This table holds around 20,000 distinct CDR3 sequences, roughly three fifths found once. The data originate from a study of yellow fever vaccine responses in identical twins. The CDR3 is 14 amino acids. Germline lookup yields CDR1 SNHLY and CDR2 FYNNEI. Trimming removed 6 bases from V and 2 bases from J; junction bases left unmatched: 4. Regarding the study as a whole: Twins' vaccine T cell responses reportedly seemed partly convergent and partly personalized.

This specimen consisted of T cells from blood (PBMCs), unsorted or a sorted subset (not recorded which), obtained before or after yellow fever vaccination (not recorded which). The genes are TRBV2 and TRBJ1-1, with TRBD1 identical over 9 bases. The TCR comes from a woman aged 18-30 years who received the yellow fever vaccine. The CDR3 DNA reads TGTGCCAGCAGGGAGGACAGGGGTAACACTGAAGCTTTCTTT. Protein sequence: CASREDRGNTEAFF.